This T cell receptor (beta chain) was captured in a study of cytomegalovirus exposure and HLA in healthy donors. General study results and limits: What a later analysis reportedly showed was that an Asian-associated ancestry cluster had fewer N-insertions than the approximately 700-donor mean.

PCR amplification relied on 60 Vbeta primers (plus 13 Jbeta primers). Assay: immunoSEQ multiplex PCR; the TCRdb copy retains only in-frame clones and omits some. The data hold 150,000 to 200,000 clones, with about three quarters observed a single time. Notes on this clone: The antigen is unknown.

CDR1 and CDR2 from the germline V gene are LNHNV and YYDKDF (reference sequence). This CDR3 has 15 residues. Trimming removed 0 bases from V and 2 bases from J, with 10 bases in between. The rearrangement joins TRBV15 to TRBJ2-5, with D perhaps TRBD1 (6 bases). The sequenced material came from PBMCs. The clonotype was recovered from a woman aged 40 to 49 in good health and CMV-seronegative. The CDR3 DNA reads as TGTGCCACCAGCAGAGACAGGGGCTGGCAAGAGACCCAGTACTTC. It translates to CATSRDRGWQETQYF.